The 14 T cell receptor beta chains below were found in one sample sequenced in a study of T cells in Graves' hyperthyroidism and ophthalmopathy. Authors of the study amplified TCR beta CDR3 regions from RNA transcripts. The TCR CDR3 first-round RT-PCR relied on the HTBI primer set. Via MiXCR, TCRdb re-called the multiplex PCR reads, giving one row per CDR3 protein. In the table there are hundreds of thousands of distinct CDR3 sequences, about 13% of which are singletons. Material for sequencing was blood. These TCRs come from a woman aged 18-29 years with Graves' hyperthyroidism.

There are a few counts of this clonotype. This chain uses TRBV10-3 with TRBJ1-5; D might be TRBD1 (6 bases). The ends were cut back, 2 bases at V and 1 base at J, with 12 bases in the middle. Germline V gene lookup returns CDR1 ENHRY and CDR2 SYGVKD. The CDR3 loop spans 16 amino acids. The CDR3 loop reads CAISEEMDSSNQPQHF. CDR3 DNA: TGTGCCATCAGTGAGGAAATGGACAGCAGCAATCAGCCCCAGCATTTT.

The gene calls are TRBV6-1 and TRBJ2-2; tentatively, D is TRBD2 (7 bases). Trimming removed 7 bases from V and 0 bases from J, with 12 bases in between. The CDR3 covers 15 residues. Germline CDR1 MNHNS, CDR2 SASEGT. CDR3 region: CASKGGGSNTGELFF. CDR3 DNA: TGTGCCAGCAAAGGGGGGGGATCGAACACCGGGGAGCTGTTTTTT.

This clonotype has a count of ten or more. The CDR3 region has the DNA TGTGCCAGCACCCGGACTAGCGGGAGTGGAGAGCAGTACTTC. As protein: CASTRTSGSGEQYF. The rearrangement links TRBV7-2 to TRBJ2-7, with 13 positions matching TRBD2. V shed 7 bases, J shed 7 bases, and the junction held 7 bases outside the gene matches. The CDR3 runs 14 residues. Per germline, CDR1 SGHTA and CDR2 FQGNSA.

This clonotype showed up just a few times. This may be a read error, as it is one base from a much larger clone. The chain is built from TRBV28 and TRBJ1-1; D may be TRBD1 (6 bases). V was clipped by 4 bases and J by 10 bases, with 19 bases between them. Per the germline V gene, CDR1 is MDHEN and CDR2 is SYDVKM. CDR3 size: 14 residues. In DNA, the CDR3 is TGTGCCAGCAGTTCCCCCGAAGGGGGGGGAAGAGCTTTCTTT. Protein product: CASSSPEGGGRAFF.

This clonotype was picked up many times. CDR3 residues: CAISEPSGGTYQETQYF. The CDR3, as DNA: TGTGCCATCAGTGAGCCCTCCGGGGGGACTTACCAAGAGACCCAGTACTTC. V gene TRBV10-3 combines with J gene TRBJ2-5, with 7 bases lining up with TRBD2. After removal of 2 bases from V and 0 bases from J, the junction contained 9 bases not matched to a gene. Looked up from germline, CDR1 is ENHRY and CDR2 is SYGVKD. This CDR3 is 17 amino acids long.

This clonotype was seen a handful of times. The chain uses TRBV5-1 and TRBJ2-3, with TRBD1 matching over 7 bases. After removal of 4 bases from V and 1 base from J, the junction contained 3 bases not matched to a gene. The CDR3 totals 14 residues. CDR1 is SGHRS, CDR2 YFSETQ, per germline. CDR3 DNA sequence: TGCGCCAGCAGCATCGGACAGGGCACAGATACGCAGTATTTT. This sequence encodes CASSIGQGTDTQYF.

This clonotype was found many times. The rearrangement joins TRBV12-3 or TRBV12-4 to TRBJ1-2; 7 bases are a match to TRBD1. After removal of 1 base from V and 7 bases from J, the junction contained 9 bases not matched to a gene. The CDR3 is 15 residues long. CDR3 nucleotides: TGTGCCAGCAGTTTAGTGGTAAGGGGGCCGCCTGGCTACACCTTC. This gives the protein CASSLVVRGPPGYTF.

A few counts support this clonotype. This chain uses TRBV20-1 with TRBJ2-1; D is unresolved. The CDR3 length is 13 residues. CDR1 is DFQATT and CDR2 is SNEGSKA in the germline V gene (reference sequence). The V end was cut by 0 bases, the J end by 6 bases, with 9 bases between. The CDR3 DNA is TGCAGTGCTAGAGATCGAGGTCTCAATGAGCAGTTCTTC. Encoded protein: CSARDRGLNEQFF.

This clonotype occurred many times. V gene TRBV9 combines with J gene TRBJ1-2; tentatively, D is TRBD1 (5 bases). The CDR3 is 14 amino acids. Trimming shortened V by 3 bases and J by 0 bases, and 9 bases separated the two germline ends. CDR1 and CDR2 (germline): SGDLS, YYNGEE. The CDR3, as DNA: TGTGCCAGCAGCGGGGACGGAGCTAACTATGGCTACACCTTC. Protein sequence: CASSGDGANYGYTF.

This clonotype was counted ten times or more. The V call is TRBV7-2, the J call TRBJ2-3; D is perhaps TRBD2 (5 bases). This CDR3 contains 17 residues. CDR1 and CDR2 from the germline V gene are SGHTA and FQGNSA. Trimming removed 0 bases at V and 3 bases at J, with 16 bases between. DNA for the CDR3: TGTGCCAGCAGCTTAGCGAGGCGGGTCGGGCTGACAGATACGCAGTATTTT. It yields the protein CASSLARRVGLTDTQYF.

This clonotype has at least ten counts. J is TRBJ2-7 and V is TRBV7-9, with TRBD2 matching over 7 bases. The CDR3 runs 14 residues. The germline V gene encodes CDR1 SEHNR and CDR2 FQNEAQ (reference sequence). J gave up 2 bases and V 5 bases, and 6 bases lay outside the gene matches. The CDR3 here is CASSSGVPPYEQYF. In DNA, the CDR3 is TGTGCCAGCAGCAGCGGGGTACCACCCTACGAGCAGTACTTC.

The rearrangement uses TRBV20-1 and TRBJ1-1; D unclear. Germline CDR1 and CDR2: DFQATT and SNEGSKA (reference sequence). The CDR3 sequence is 14 residues long. Trimming stripped 2 bases from V and 6 bases from J, with 16 bases between. The CDR3, as DNA: TGCAGTGCTAGATTAGGGCGTAGAACTTCTGAAGCTTTCTTT. Protein product: CSARLGRRTSEAFF.

This clonotype was observed many times. This chain links TRBV24-1 with TRBJ1-2; 8 bases match TRBD1. This CDR3 is 13 amino acids long. The germline V gene encodes CDR1 KGHDR and CDR2 SFDVKD. V lost 4 bases, J lost 9 bases, and 6 bases stayed unmatched. DNA for the CDR3: TGTGCCACCAGTGACCCCTGGACAGGGAGCTACACCTTC. Translating it yields CATSDPWTGSYTF.

This clonotype was detected a few times. This sequence joins TRBV7-2 and TRBJ1-6; D possibly corresponds to TRBD1 (5 bases). The CDR3 sequence is 17 residues long. From germline, CDR1 is SGHTA and CDR2 FQGNSA. The germline V and J ends were trimmed by 2 bases and 0 bases, with 11 bases remaining between them. In DNA form, the CDR3 reads TGTGCCAGCAGCTTATATGGGGGGGGCTCCTATAATTCACCCCTCCACTTT. This translates into CASSLYGGGSYNSPLHF.